This T cell receptor (beta chain) was sequenced for a study of shared clonotypes between healthy human individuals. Study-level findings and limits: Clonotype sharing among donors likely depends on sequencing depth.

Generated by immunoSEQ multiplex PCR, the TCRdb table keeps only in-frame clones and is missing some. Among about 1.5 million clones listed, approximately 98% were seen once. The sample holds a few counts of this clone. No antigen is known for it. There are 13 residues in the CDR3. Trimming pared 3 bases from V and 9 bases from J, leaving 12 bases between. The germline CDR1 and CDR2 sequences are MDHEN and SYDVKM. The sequenced material came from naive CD4+ T cells sorted from blood. Subset described: CD45RA+ positively selected. This sequence was found in a man between 25 and 39 years old in good health. V is TRBV28 and J is TRBJ1-5; D is perhaps TRBD1 (5 bases). The CDR3: CASSFRGSTPQHF. In DNA, the CDR3 is TGTGCCAGCAGTTTTAGGGGTTCAACGCCCCAGCATTTT.